The present TCR beta chain was sequenced within a study of T cells after yellow fever vaccination. Study-level information: The SMART-Seq v4 Ultra Low Input method served to prepare the low-cell-number fractions.

In its sample, this clonotype was seen a few times. Its antigen remains unidentified. TCRdb reanalysed the 5' RACE reads using MiXCR and keeps one entry per CDR3 protein. The sample shows a few hundred thousand distinct CDR3 sequences, about 3% of them seen only once. Trimming cost V 7 bases and J 6 bases, with 12 bases left between them. Germline values: CDR1 SQVTM, CDR2 ANQGSEA. This CDR3 is 11 amino acids long. Whole-study findings and limits: FACS-sorted repertoires could contain abundant clonotypes contaminating from the bulk population.

The starting material was CD4+ T cells sorted from PBMCs, obtained 10 days after the yellow fever booster vaccination. The TCR originated in a man between 18 and 29 years old who received the YFV17D yellow fever vaccine. The chain couples TRBV29-1 to TRBJ1-1; the D gene is possibly TRBD1 (6 bases). The CDR3 coding sequence is TGCAGCGGGGGCAGGGGCCCTGAAGCTTTCTTT. Protein product: CSGGRGPEAFF.